This T cell receptor (beta chain) was identified during a study of T cell repertoires in cytomegalovirus infection. For the study at large: Recently identified HLA-C-restricted CMV epitopes were among the peptides used. CMV infection together with matching HLA type was indicated by public TCR beta signatures. Findings and caveats of the study: The study found HLA-C-restricted CMV-specific TCR beta clonotypes dominating the ex vivo response. Using cumulative public TCR beta family frequency, the authors identified those who carried CMV together with the relevant HLA.

Trimming removed 4 bases from V and 1 base from J, with 9 bases in between. The length of the CDR3 is 14 residues. Germline values: CDR1 MNHEY, CDR2 SMNVEV (reference sequence). As regards this clonotype: Its antigen is not known.

Each CDR3 protein gets one entry after TCRdb re-called the reads with MiXCR. The sample shows 340,000 or so distinct CDR3 sequences, just under 25% of them seen only once. The clonotype comes from a human donor in good health (CMV status not recorded). Some clones in this sample may be carry-over from other donors' samples. Sample: cultured PBMCs, taken from culture after CMV antigen stimulation. The rearrangement joins TRBV27 to TRBJ2-3; TRBD1 might be the D (5 bases). CDR3 amino acids: CASSSEQGTDTQYF. CDR3 bases: TGTGCCAGCAGTTCTGAACAGGGCACAGATACGCAGTATTTT.